This T cell receptor (beta chain) was documented in a study of blood T cell repertoires in COVID-19. The germline V gene has CDR1 SGHAT and CDR2 FQNNGV. The CDR3 is 14 residues long. Trimming shortened V by 4 bases and J by 0 bases, and 9 bases separated the two germline ends. TCRdb's copy holds only in-frame clones and misses some; the assay was immunoSEQ multiplex PCR. The sample includes about 270,000 clones, roughly 86% of them seen just once. Participants were aged about 18 to 100 years from some 24 US areas. The J gene is TRBJ1-1, the V gene TRBV11-2; tentatively, D is TRBD1 (6 bases). Sequenced material: PBMCs or T cells enriched from blood (not recorded which). The TCR originated in a woman younger than 35 who had recovered from COVID-19. The CDR3 region is CASSWYRVNTEAFF. CDR3 DNA sequence: TGTGCCAGCAGCTGGTACAGGGTGAACACTGAAGCTTTCTTT.